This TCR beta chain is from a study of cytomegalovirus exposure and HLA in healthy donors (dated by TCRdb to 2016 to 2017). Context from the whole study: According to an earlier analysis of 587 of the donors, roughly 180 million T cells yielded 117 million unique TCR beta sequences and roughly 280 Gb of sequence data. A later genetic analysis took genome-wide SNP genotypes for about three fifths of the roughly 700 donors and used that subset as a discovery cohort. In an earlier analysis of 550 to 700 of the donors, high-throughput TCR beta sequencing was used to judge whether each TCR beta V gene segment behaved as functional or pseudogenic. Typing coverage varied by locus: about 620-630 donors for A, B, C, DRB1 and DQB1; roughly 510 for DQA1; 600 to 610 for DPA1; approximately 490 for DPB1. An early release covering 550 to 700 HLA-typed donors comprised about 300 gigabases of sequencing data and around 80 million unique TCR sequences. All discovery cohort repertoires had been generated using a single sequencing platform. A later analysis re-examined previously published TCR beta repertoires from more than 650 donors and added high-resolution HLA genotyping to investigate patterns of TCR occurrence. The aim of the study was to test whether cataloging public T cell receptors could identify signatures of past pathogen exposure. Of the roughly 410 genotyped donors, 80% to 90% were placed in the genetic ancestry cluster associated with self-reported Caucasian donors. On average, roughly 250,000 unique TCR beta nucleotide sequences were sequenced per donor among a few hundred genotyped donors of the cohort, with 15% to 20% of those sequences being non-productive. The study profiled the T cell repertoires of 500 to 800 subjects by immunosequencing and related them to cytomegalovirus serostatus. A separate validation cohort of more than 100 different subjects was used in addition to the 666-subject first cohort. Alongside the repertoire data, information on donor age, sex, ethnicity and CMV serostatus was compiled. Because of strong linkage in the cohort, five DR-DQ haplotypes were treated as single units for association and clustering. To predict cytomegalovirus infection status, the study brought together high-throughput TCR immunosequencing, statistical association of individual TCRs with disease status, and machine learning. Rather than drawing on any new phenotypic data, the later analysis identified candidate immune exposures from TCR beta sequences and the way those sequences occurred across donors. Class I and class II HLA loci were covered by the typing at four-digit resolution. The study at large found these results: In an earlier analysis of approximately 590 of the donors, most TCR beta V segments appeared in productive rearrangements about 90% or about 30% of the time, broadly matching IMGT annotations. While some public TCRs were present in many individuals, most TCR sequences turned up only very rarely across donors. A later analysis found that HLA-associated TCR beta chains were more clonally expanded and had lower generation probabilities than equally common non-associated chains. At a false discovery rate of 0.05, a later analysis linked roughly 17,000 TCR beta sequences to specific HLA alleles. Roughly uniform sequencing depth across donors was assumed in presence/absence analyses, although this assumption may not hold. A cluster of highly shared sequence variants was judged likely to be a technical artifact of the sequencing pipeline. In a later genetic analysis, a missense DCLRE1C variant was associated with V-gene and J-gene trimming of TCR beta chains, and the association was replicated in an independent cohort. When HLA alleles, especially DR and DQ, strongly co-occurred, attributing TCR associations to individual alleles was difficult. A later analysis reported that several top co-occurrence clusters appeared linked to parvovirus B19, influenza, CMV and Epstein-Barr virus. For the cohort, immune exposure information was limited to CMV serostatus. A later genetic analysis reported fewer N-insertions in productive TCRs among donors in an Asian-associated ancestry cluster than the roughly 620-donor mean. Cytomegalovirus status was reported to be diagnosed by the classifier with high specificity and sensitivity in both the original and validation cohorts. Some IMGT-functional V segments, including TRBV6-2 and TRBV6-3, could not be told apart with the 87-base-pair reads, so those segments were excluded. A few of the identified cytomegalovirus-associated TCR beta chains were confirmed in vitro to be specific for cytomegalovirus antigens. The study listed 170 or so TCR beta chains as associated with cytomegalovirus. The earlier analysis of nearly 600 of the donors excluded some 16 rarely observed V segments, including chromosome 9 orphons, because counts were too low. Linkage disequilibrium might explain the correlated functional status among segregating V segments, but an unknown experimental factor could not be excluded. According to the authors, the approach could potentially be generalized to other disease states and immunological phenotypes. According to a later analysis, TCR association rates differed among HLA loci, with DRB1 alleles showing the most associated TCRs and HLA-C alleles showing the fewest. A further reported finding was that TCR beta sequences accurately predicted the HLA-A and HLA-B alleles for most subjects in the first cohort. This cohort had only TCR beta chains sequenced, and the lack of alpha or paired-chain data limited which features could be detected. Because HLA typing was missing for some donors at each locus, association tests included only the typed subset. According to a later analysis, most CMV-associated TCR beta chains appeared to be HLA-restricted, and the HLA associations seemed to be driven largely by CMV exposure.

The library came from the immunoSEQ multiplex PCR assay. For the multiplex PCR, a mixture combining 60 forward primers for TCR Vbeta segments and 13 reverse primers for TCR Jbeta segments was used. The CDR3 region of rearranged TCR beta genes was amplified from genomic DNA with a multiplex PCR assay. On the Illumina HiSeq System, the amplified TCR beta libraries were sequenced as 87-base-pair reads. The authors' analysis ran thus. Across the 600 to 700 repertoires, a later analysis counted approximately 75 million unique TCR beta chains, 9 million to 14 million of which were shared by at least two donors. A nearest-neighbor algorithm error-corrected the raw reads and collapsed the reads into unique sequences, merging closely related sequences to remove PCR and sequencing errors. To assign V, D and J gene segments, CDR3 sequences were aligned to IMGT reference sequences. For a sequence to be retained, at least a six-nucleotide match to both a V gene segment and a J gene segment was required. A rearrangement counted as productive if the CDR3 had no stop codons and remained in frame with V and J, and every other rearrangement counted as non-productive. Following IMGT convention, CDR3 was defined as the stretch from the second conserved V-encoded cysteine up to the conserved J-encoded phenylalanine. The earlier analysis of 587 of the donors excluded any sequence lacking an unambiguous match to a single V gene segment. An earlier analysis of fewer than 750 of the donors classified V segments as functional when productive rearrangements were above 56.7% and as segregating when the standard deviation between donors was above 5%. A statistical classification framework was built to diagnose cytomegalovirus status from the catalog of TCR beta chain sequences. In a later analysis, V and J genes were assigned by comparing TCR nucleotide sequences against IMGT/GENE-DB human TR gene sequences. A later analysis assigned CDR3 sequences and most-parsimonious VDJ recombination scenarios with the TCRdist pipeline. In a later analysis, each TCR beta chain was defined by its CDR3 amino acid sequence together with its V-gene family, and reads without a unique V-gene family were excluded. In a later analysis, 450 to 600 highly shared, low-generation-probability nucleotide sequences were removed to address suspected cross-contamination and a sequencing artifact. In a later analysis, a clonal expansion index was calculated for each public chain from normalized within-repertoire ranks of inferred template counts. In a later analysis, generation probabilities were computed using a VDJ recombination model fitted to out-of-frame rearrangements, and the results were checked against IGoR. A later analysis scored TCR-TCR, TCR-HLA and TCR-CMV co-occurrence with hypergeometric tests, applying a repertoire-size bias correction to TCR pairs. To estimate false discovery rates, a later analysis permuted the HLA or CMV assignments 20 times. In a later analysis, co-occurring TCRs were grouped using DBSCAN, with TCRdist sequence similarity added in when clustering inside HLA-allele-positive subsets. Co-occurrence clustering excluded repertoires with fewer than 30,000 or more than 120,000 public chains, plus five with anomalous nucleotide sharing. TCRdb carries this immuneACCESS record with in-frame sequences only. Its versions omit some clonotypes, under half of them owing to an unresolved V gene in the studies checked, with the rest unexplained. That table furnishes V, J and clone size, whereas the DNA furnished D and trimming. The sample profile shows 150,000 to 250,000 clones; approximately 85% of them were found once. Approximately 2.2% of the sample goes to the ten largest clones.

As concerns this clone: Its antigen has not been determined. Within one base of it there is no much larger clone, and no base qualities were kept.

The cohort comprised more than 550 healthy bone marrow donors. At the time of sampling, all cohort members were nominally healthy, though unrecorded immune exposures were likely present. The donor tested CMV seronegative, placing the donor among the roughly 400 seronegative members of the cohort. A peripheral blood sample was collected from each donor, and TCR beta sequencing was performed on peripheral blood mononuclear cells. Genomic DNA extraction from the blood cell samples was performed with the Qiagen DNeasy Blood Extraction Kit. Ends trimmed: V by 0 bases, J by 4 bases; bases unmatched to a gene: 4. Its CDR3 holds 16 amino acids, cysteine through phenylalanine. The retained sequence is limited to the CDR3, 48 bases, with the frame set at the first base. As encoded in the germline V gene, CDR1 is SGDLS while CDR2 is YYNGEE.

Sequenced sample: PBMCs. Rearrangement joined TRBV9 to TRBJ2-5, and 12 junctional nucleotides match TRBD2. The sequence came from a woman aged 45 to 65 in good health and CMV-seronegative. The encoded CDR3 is CASSVASGRAPETQYF. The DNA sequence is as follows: TGTGCCAGCAGCGTAGCTAGCGGGAGGGCCCCAGAGACCCAGTACTTC.